This T cell receptor beta chain was profiled in a study of T-cell memory formation after mild COVID-19. A single record per CDR3 protein comes from TCRdb applying MiXCR to the 5' RACE reads. Of 150,000 to 200,000 distinct CDR3 sequences listed, about a third are singletons. Germline V gene sequence: CDR1 LGHNA, CDR2 YSLEER. CDR3 length: 17 residues. The ends lost 0 bases at V and 4 bases at J; junction bases unmatched: 9. The specimen was PBMCs or a T cell subset sorted from them (not recorded which). J is TRBJ2-7 and V is TRBV4-3; 10 bases align to TRBD1. The clonotype was recovered from an adult woman who had mild COVID-19 (a few samples of this study predate the infection). Cell type and time point are not known. The CDR3 DNA sequence: TGCGCCAGCAGCCAAGAGCGTGTGGGGGACAGGGGATACGAGCAGTACTTC. Its translation: CASSQERVGDRGYEQYF.